The entry that follows covers one T cell receptor beta chain sequence. CDR1 SGHNT and CDR2 YENEEA come from the germline V gene. Trimming stripped 3 bases from V and 4 bases from J, with 7 bases between. The CDR3 length is 13 residues. Primers included in the PCR were 60 Vbeta and 13 Jbeta primers. Using immunoSEQ multiplex PCR, the repertoire was profiled, and TCRdb retains in-frame clones only, with some absent. The data show 150,000 or so clones, with around four fifths seen just once and 1.3% held by the top ten. These data originate in a study of cytomegalovirus exposure and HLA in healthy donors.

The chain joins TRBV11-3 to TRBJ2-1; D is uncertain. The TCR sequence derives from a man aged 25 to 45 in good health and CMV-seronegative. The sequencing input was PBMCs. This CDR3 is CASSLAPYNEQFF. In DNA form, the CDR3 reads TGTGCCAGCAGCTTGGCCCCTTACAATGAGCAGTTCTTC.